This TCR beta chain was recorded in a study of blood T cell repertoires in COVID-19. Study details: The study drew acute and convalescent COVID-19 samples from the United States, Italy and Spain. Nucleic acid was either cDNA or gDNA, and it came from T cells, B-cell-depleted T cells, or PBMCs.

In the source study's methods: For nucleated cells, counts were estimated from reference gene primer amplification. Repertoires were generated with immunoSEQ multiplex PCR, while TCRdb's copy carries only in-frame clones and drops some. D and trimming were read from the DNA, whereas the V and J calls and clone size are those reported in that table. Here the sample spans more than 60,000 clones, over 75% being singletons. CDR3 size: 15 residues. Germline CDR1 SGDLS, CDR2 YYNGEE. V was cut by 0 bases and J by 2 bases, with 9 bases left in between. It was during active infection that Seattle patients were enrolled and then longitudinally followed.

This receptor was taken from an older woman with COVID-19, enrolled during active disease. The gene calls are TRBV9 and TRBJ1-5, with TRBD1 as a possible D gene (6 bases). Sequencing used peripheral blood. The CDR3 reads CASSVDSGGNQPQHF. CDR3 in DNA: TGTGCCAGCAGCGTAGATTCAGGGGGCAATCAGCCCCAGCATTTT.